This T cell receptor beta chain came from a study of blood T cell repertoires in COVID-19. TCRdb keeps only in-frame clones here, not all; method: immunoSEQ multiplex PCR. The table lists more than 250,000 clones, 87% of them singletons. This clone is a singleton in its sample. The germline gives CDR1 SGHAT, CDR2 FQNNGV. Trimming at V came to 5 bases and at J to 0 bases, leaving 6 bases not matched to a gene. This CDR3 is 16 amino acids long. The sequence came from a woman in her thirties who had recovered from COVID-19. V gene TRBV11-2 combines with J gene TRBJ2-1; TRBD1 aligns across 8 bases. The sequenced sample was PBMCs or T cells enriched from blood (not recorded which). CDR3 loop: CASSPRTGSSYNEQFF. DNA of the CDR3: TGTGCCAGCAGCCCCCGGACAGGGAGCTCCTACAATGAGCAGTTCTTC. Complete variable domain (other parts from reference TRBV11-2 and TRBJ2-1): EAGVAQSPRYKIIEKRQSVAFWCNPISGHATLYWYQQILGQGPKLLIQFQNNGVVDDSQLPKDRFSAERLKGVDSTLKIQPAKLEDSAVYLCASSPRTGSSYNEQFFGPGTRLTVL.